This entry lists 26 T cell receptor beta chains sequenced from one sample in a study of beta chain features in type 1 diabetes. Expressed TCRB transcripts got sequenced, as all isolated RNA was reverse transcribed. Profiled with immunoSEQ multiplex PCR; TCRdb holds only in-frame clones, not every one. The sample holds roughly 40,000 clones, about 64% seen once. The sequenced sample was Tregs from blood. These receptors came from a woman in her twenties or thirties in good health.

The CDR3 DNA is TGTGCCAGCAGTGAAGCCCCGTACAATGAGCAGTTCTTC. This gives the protein CASSEAPYNEQFF. The V call is TRBV28, the J call TRBJ2-1, with D hard to call. Trimming left V 5 bases short and J 4 bases short, with 9 bases between. The CDR3 contains 13 residues. The germline CDR1 and CDR2 sequences are MDHEN and SYDVKM.

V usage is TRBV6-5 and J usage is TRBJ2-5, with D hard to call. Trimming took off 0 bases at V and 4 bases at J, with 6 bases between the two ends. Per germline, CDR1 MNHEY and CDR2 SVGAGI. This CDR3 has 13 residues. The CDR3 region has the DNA TGTGCCAGCAGTTACTCGAGTCGAGAGACCCAGTACTTC. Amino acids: CASSYSSRETQYF.

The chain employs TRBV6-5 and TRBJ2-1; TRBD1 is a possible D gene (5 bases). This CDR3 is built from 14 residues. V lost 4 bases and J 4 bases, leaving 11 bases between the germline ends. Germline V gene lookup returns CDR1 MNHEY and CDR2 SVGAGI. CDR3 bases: TGTGCCAGCAGTTTACCAGGGTCGTACAATGAGCAGTTCTTC. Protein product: CASSLPGSYNEQFF.

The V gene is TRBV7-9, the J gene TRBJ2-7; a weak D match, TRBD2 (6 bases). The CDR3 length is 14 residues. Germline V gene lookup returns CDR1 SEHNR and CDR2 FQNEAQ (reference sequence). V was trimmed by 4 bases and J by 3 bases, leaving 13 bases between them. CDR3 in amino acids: CASSSWTTNYEQYF. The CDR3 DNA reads TGTGCCAGCAGCTCCTGGACTACAAACTACGAGCAGTACTTC. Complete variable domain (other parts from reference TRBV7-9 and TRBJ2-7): DTGVSQNPRHKITKRGQNVTFRCDPISEHNRLYWYRQTLGQGPEFLTYFQNEAQLEKSRLLSDRFSAERPKGSFSTLEIQRTEQGDSAMYLCASSSWTTNYEQYFGPGTRLTVT.

CDR3 protein: CASSDLAPGQPQHF. CDR3 nucleotides: TGCGCCAGCAGTGACCTCGCCCCAGGGCAGCCCCAGCATTTT. The V and J genes are TRBV10-2 and TRBJ1-5; maybe TRBD1 (5 bases). V was clipped by 3 bases and J by 7 bases, with 13 bases between them. This CDR3 contains 14 residues. Germline assignment: CDR1 WSHSY and CDR2 SAAADI.

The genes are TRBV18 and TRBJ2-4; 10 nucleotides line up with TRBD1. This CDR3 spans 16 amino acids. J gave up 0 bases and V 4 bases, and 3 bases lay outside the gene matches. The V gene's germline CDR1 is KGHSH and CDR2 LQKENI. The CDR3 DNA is TGTGCCAGCTCACTGGGACAGGGGCTAGCCAAAAACATTCAGTACTTC. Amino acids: CASSLGQGLAKNIQYF.

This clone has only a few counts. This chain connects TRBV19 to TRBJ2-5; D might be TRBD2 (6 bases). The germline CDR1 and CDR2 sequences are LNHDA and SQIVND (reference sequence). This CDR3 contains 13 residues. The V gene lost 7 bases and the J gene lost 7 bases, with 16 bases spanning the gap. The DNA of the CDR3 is TGTGCCAGTATGGGGAAGGGACTGGCGACCCAGTACTTC. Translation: CASMGKGLATQYF.

Written as DNA, the CDR3 is TGTGCCAGCAGCCATCAGGACTCCCGGGCTTTCTTC. Its translation: CASSHQDSRAFF. The rearrangement links TRBV7-9 to TRBJ2-1; possible D gene TRBD2, 5 bases. The CDR3 is made up of 12 amino acids. V was trimmed by 5 bases and J by 16 bases, leaving 18 bases between them. In germline, CDR1 is SEHNR, CDR2 FQNEAQ (reference sequence).

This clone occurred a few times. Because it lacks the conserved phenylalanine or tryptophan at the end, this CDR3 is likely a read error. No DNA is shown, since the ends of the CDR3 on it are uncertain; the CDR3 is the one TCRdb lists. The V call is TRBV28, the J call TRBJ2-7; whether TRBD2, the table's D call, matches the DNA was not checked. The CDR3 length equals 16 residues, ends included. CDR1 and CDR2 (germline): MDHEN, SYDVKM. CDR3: CASSSPGQGTAGGSYI.

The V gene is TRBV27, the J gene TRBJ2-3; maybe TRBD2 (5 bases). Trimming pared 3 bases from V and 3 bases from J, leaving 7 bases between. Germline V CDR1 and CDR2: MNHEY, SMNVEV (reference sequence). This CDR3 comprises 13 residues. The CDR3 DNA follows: TGTGCCAGCAGTTTCCCGGGGACAGATACGCAGTATTTT. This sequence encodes CASSFPGTDTQYF.

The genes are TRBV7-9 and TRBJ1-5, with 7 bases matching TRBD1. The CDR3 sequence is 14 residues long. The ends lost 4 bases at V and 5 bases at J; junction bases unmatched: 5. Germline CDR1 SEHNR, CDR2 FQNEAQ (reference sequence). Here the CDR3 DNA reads TGTGCCAGCAGCTCGACGACAGGGTATCAGCCCCAGCATTTT. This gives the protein CASSSTTGYQPQHF.

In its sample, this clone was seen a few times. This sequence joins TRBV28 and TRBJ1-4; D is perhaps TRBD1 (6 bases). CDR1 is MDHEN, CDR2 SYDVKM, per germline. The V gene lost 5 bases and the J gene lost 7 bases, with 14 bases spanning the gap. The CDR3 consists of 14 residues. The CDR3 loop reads CASSGPTGFEKLFF. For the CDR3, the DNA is TGTGCCAGCAGTGGACCGACAGGCTTTGAAAAACTGTTTTTT.

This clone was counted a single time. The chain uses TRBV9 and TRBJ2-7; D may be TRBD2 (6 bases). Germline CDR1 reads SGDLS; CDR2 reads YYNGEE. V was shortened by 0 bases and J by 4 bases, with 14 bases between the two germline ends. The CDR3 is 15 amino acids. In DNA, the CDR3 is TGTGCCAGCAGCGTAGGGGGTAGGGACTCTTACGAGCAGTACTTC. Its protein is CASSVGGRDSYEQYF.

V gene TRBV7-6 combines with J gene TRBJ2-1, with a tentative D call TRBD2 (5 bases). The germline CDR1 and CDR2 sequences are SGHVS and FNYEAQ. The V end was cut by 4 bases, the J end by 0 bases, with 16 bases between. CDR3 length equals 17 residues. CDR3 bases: TGTGCCAGCAGCTGGGGTATAGCGATCAGCTCCTACAATGAGCAGTTCTTC. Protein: CASSWGIAISSYNEQFF. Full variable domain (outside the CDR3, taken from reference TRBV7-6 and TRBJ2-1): GAGVSQSPRYKVTKRGQDVALRCDPISGHVSLYWYRQALGQGPEFLTYFNYEAQQDKSGLPNDRFSAERPEGSISTLTIQRTEQRDSAMYRCASSWGIAISSYNEQFFGPGTRLTVL.

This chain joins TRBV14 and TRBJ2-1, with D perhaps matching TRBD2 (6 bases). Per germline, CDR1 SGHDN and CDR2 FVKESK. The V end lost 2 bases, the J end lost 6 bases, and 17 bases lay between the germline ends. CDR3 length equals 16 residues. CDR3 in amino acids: CASSQTLGRDRNEQFF. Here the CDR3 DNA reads TGTGCCAGCAGCCAAACCCTGGGGCGGGATCGCAATGAGCAGTTCTTC.

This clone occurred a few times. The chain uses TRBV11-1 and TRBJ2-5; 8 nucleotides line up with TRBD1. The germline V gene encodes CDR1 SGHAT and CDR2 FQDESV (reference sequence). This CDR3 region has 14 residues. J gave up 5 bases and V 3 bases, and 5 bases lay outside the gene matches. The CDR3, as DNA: TGTGCCAGCAGCTTCGGGACAGGTCGGGAGACCCAGTACTTC. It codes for CASSFGTGRETQYF. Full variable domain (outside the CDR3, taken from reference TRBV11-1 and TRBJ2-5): EAEVAQSPRYKITEKSQAVAFWCDPISGHATLYWYRQILGQGPELLVQFQDESVVDDSQLPKDRFSAERLKGVDSTLKIQPAELGDSAMYLCASSFGTGRETQYFGPGTRLLVL.

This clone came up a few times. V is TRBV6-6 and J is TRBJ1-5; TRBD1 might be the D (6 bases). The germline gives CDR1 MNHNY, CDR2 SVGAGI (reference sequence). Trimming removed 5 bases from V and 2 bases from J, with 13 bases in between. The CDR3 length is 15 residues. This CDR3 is CASSQQGLGNQPQHF. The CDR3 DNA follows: TGTGCCAGCAGTCAGCAGGGGTTGGGCAATCAGCCCCAGCATTTT.

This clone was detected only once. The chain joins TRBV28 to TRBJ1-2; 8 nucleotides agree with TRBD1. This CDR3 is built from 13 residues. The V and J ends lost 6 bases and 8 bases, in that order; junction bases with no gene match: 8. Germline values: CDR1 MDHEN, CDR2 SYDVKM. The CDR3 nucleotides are TGTGCCAGCAGGACGACAGGGGTGGGCGGCTACACCTTC. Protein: CASRTTGVGGYTF.

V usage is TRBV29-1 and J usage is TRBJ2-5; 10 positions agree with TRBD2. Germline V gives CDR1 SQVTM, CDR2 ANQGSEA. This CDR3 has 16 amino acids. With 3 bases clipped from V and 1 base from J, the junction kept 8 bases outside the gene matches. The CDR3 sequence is CSVDGLAGEVQETQYF. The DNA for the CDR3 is TGCAGCGTTGATGGCCTAGCGGGAGAGGTCCAAGAGACCCAGTACTTC.

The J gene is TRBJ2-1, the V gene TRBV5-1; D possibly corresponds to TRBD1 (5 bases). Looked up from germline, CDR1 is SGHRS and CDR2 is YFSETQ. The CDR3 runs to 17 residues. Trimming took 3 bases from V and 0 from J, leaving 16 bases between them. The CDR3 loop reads CASSSFTTVFSYNEQFF. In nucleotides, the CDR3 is TGCGCCAGCAGCTCCTTTACGACAGTCTTCTCCTACAATGAGCAGTTCTTC. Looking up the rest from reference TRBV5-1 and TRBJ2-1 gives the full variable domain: KAGVTQTPRYLIKTRGQQVTLSCSPISGHRSVSWYQQTPGQGLQFLFEYFSETQRNKGNFPGRFSGRQFSNSRSEMNVSTLELGDSALYLCASSSFTTVFSYNEQFFGPGTRLTVL.

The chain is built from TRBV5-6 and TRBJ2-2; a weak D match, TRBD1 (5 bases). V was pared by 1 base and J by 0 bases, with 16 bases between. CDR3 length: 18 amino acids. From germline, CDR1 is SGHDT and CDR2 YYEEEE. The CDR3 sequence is CASSLISVQGSNTGELFF. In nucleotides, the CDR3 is TGTGCCAGCAGCTTGATATCTGTTCAGGGTTCGAACACCGGGGAGCTGTTTTTT.

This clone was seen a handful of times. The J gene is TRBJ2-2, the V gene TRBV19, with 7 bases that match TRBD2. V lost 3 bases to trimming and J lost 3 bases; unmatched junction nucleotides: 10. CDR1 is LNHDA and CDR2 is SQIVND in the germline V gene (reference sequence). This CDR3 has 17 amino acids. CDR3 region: CASSIPGGGVDTGELFF. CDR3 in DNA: TGTGCCAGTAGTATCCCCGGGGGAGGGGTCGACACCGGGGAGCTGTTTTTT.

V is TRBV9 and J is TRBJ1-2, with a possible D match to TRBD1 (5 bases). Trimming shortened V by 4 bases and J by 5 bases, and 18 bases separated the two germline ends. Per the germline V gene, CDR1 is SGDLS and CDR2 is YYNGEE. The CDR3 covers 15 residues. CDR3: CASSPGQGARYGYTF. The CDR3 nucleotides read TGTGCCAGCAGCCCAGGTCAAGGGGCACGGTATGGCTACACCTTC. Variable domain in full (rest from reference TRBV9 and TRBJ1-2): DSGVTQTPKHLITATGQRVTLRCSPRSGDLSVYWYQQSLDQGLQFLIQYYNGEERAKGNILERFSAQQFPDLHSELNLSSLELGDSALYFCASSPGQGARYGYTFGSGTRLTVV.

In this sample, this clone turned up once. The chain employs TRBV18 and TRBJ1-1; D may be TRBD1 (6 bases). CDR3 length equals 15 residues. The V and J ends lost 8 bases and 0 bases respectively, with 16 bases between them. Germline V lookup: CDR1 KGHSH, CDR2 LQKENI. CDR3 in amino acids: CASLTQGDMNTEAFF. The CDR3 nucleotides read TGTGCCAGCCTTACACAGGGCGACATGAACACTGAAGCTTTCTTT.

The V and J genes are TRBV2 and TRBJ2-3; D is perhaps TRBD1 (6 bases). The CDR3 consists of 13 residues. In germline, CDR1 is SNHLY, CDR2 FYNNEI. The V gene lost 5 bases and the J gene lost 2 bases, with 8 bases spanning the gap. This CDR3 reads CASSKGDTDTQYF. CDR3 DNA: TGTGCCAGCAGTAAGGGGGACACAGATACGCAGTATTTT.

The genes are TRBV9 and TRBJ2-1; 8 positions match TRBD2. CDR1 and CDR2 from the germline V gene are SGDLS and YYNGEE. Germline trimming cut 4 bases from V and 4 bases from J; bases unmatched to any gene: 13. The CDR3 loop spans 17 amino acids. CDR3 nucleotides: TGTGCCAGCAGCCCGACTTTACTAGCGGCCCAATACAATGAGCAGTTCTTC. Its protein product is CASSPTLLAAQYNEQFF.